Listed below are T cell receptor beta chains from one sample, sequenced in a study of CD4+ T cells in melanoma. Libraries were prepared by immunoSEQ multiplex PCR; TCRdb keeps only in-frame clonotypes and omits some of them. The sample records about 110,000 clones, over 80% being singletons. Sequencing was carried out using peripheral blood. Receptors originate from a human donor with melanoma. The CDR3 runs from the conserved cysteine through the conserved F or W. D genes are given only for firm matches. The size field is filled for only some rows; it gives once, few, many or a size class.

d_gene	v_gene	abundance	j_gene	CDR3nt	CDR3aa
TRBD2	TRBV5-1	-	TRBJ2-7	TGCGCCAGCAGCTTGCAGGCAGCGGGAGCGGCGTACGAGCAGTACTTC	CASSLQAAGAAYEQYF
-	TRBV7-3	-	TRBJ2-7	TGTGCCAGCAGCCTCGGACAGAACTACGAGCAGTACTTC	CASSLGQNYEQYF
-	TRBV5-6	-	TRBJ2-5	TGTGCCAGCAGCTTGACAGGGTTCGAGACCCAGTACTTC	CASSLTGFETQYF
TRBD1	TRBV5-1	-	TRBJ2-5	TGCGCCAGCAGCTTAATCGGGGCAGGGGGTCTTGAGACCCAGTACTTC	CASSLIGAGGLETQYF
TRBD1	TRBV7-2	-	TRBJ1-3	TGTGCCAGCAGCTCACAGGGGGTCTCTGGAAACACCATATATTTT	CASSSQGVSGNTIYF
TRBD2	TRBV2	-	TRBJ2-3	TGTGCCAGCAGTGATACATTAGGGGGACTAGCGGGAGAGTCAGATACGCAGTATTTT	CASSDTLGGLAGESDTQYF
TRBD2	TRBV10-1	once	TRBJ2-3	TGCGCCAGCGGGAGCGGGAGGAGAGGAGATACGCAGTATTTT	CASGSGRRGDTQYF
TRBD2	TRBV7-9	-	TRBJ2-3	TGTGCCAGCAGCCCAGGGACTAGCGGGAGGGAAAGGGAGCAGTATTTT	CASSPGTSGREREQYF
TRBD2	TRBV9	-	TRBJ2-7	TGTGCCAGCAGCCCTAGCGGGGGCTCCTACGAGCAGTACTTC	CASSPSGGSYEQYF
-	TRBV18	-	TRBJ2-7	TGTGCCAGCTCACCAAACGGGGGTAGCTCCTACGAGCAGTACTTC	CASSPNGGSSYEQYF
-	TRBV7-3	-	TRBJ2-1	TGTGCCAGCAGCACGGGTAGATCCCGTAGTTCGGATGAGCAGTTCTTC	CASSTGRSRSSDEQFF
-	TRBV2	-	TRBJ2-2	TGTGCCAGCAGTCCCACTAGCTTAACAACTGGGGAGCTGTTTTTT	CASSPTSLTTGELFF
-	TRBV5-1	-	TRBJ1-1	TGCGCCAGCAGCTTGGACAGGGCGAACACTGAAGCTTTCTTT	CASSLDRANTEAFF
TRBD1	TRBV7-9	-	TRBJ2-5	TGTGCCAGCAGCCATGGACAGGGACGGGAGACCCAGTACTTC	CASSHGQGRETQYF
-	TRBV7-8	-	TRBJ1-1	TGTGCCAGCAGCCAACGGCCCGGGGGCTGGGACACTGAAGCTTTCTTT	CASSQRPGGWDTEAFF
-	TRBV2	-	TRBJ1-1	TGTGCCAGCAGCGTCCAAATGAACACTGAAGCTTTCTTT	CASSVQMNTEAFF
-	TRBV14	-	TRBJ2-7	TGTGCCAGCAGCCACGGTTGGGGGATCGAGCAGTACTTC	CASSHGWGIEQYF
TRBD1	TRBV28	-	TRBJ1-2	TGTGCCAGCACCGTAACAGGGGGAGTTCCTTCTTACTATGGCTACACCTTC	CASTVTGGVPSYYGYTF
-	TRBV29-1	-	TRBJ1-5	TGCAGCGTTGCCTCAGGGTTAGGTCAGCCCCAGCATTTT	CSVASGLGQPQHF
TRBD2	TRBV7-3	-	TRBJ2-3	TGTGCCAGCAGCTCCAGCGGGGGCCGCACAGATACGCAGTATTTT	CASSSSGGRTDTQYF
-	TRBV29-1	once	TRBJ2-2	TGCAGCGTTGTGGAAGGGGCGAACGGGGAGCTGTTTTTT	CSVVEGANGELFF
TRBD1	TRBV5-6	-	TRBJ1-5	TGTGCCAGCAGCCCCGGGACAGTCAATCAGCCCCAGCATTTT	CASSPGTVNQPQHF
-	TRBV2	-	TRBJ1-1	TGTGCCAGCGTCCTGAACACTGAAGCTTTCTTT	CASVLNTEAFF
TRBD2	TRBV7-2	-	TRBJ2-3	TGTGCCAGCAGCTTAAGTTTAGCGGGAGGGATAAAAGATACGCAGTATTTT	CASSLSLAGGIKDTQYF
-	TRBV6-5	-	TRBJ1-2	TGTGCCAGCAGATCCGCGGGCCCCTTCGGCTACACCTTC	CASRSAGPFGYTF
TRBD2	TRBV7-3	-	TRBJ2-7	TGTGCCAGCAGCCCGCTCGACCCTCTAGCGGGCCCTGAGGACTACGAGCAGTACTTC	CASSPLDPLAGPEDYEQYF
TRBD2	TRBV6-6	-	TRBJ2-5	TGTGCCAGCAGCACACTAGCGGCGAAACAAGAGACCCAGTACTTC	CASSTLAAKQETQYF
-	TRBV11-2	-	TRBJ2-5	TGTGCCAGCAGCTGGCAAGAGACCCAGTACTTC	CASSWQETQYF
-	TRBV5-4	once	TRBJ2-3	TGTGCCAGCAGCTGGGAAATACTCACAGATACGCAGTATTTT	CASSWEILTDTQYF
TRBD1	TRBV9	-	TRBJ2-7	TGTGCCAGCTCCAGACAGGGAACCACCTACGAGCAGTACTTC	CASSRQGTTYEQYF
-	TRBV5-1	-	TRBJ1-6	TGCGCCAGCAGCTTGGAGGCGGGCAGGGGCTCCTATAATTCACCCCTCCACTTT	CASSLEAGRGSYNSPLHF
TRBD1	TRBV9	-	TRBJ2-7	TGTGCCAGCAGCGCAGGACAGGGGGGGTACGAGCAGTACTTC	CASSAGQGGYEQYF
-	TRBV7-9	-	TRBJ2-6	TGTGCCAGGGACGAGGGCTCTGGGGCCAACGTCCTGACTTTC	CARDEGSGANVLTF
TRBD2	TRBV11-2	-	TRBJ2-2	TGTGCCAGCAGCTTAGGACTAGCGGGAGAGTCGAACACCGGGGAGCTGTTTTTT	CASSLGLAGESNTGELFF
TRBD2	TRBV5-1	-	TRBJ2-7	TGCGCCAGCAGCTTGATTGGTAGCGGGAGATCCGAGCAGTACTTC	CASSLIGSGRSEQYF
TRBD1	TRBV4-3	-	TRBJ1-1	TGCGCCAGCAGCCAAGACAGGGGGACTGAAGCTTTCTTT	CASSQDRGTEAFF
-	TRBV28	-	TRBJ2-1	TGTGCCAGCAGTTTGTCCGGCGACACCTACAATGAGCAGTTCTTC	CASSLSGDTYNEQFF
TRBD2	TRBV7-2	-	TRBJ2-1	TGTGCCAGCAGCACAGTGGGCGGGAGAGGCTTCAATGAGCAGTTCTTC	CASSTVGGRGFNEQFF
-	TRBV14	-	TRBJ2-2	TGTGCCAGCAGCCAAGATATGGGCGGGGAGCTGTTTTTT	CASSQDMGGELFF
TRBD2	TRBV7-2	-	TRBJ2-2	TGTGCCAGCAGCTTAGAGGCCATAGCGGGAGGCAACACCGGGGAGCTGTTTTTT	CASSLEAIAGGNTGELFF
TRBD2	TRBV14	-	TRBJ2-3	TGTGCCAGCAGCCCCCGGGACTACTACACAGATACGCAGTATTTT	CASSPRDYYTDTQYF
-	TRBV2	-	TRBJ2-7	TGTGCCAGCAGTGAAGGTACAGGCCTAAACTACGAGCAGTACTTC	CASSEGTGLNYEQYF
TRBD1	TRBV7-8	-	TRBJ1-2	TGTGCCAGCAGCTTAATGGGACAGTTCTATGGCTACATCTTC	CASSLMGQFYGYIF
TRBD2	TRBV7-9	once	TRBJ2-2	TGTGCCAGCAGTCGATCCGGGACTAGAAGGACCGGGGAGCTGTTTTTT	CASSRSGTRRTGELFF
TRBD1	TRBV6-1	-	TRBJ2-3	TGTGCCAGCAGTGAAACGGGACAGGTCCCAGATACGCAGTATTTT	CASSETGQVPDTQYF
-	TRBV19	-	TRBJ2-3	TGTGCCAGTAGTATGGAGCGGAACACAGATACGCAGTATTTT	CASSMERNTDTQYF
-	TRBV19	-	TRBJ2-7	TGTGCCAGTAGCCCCGGGTTTGGGATCGGCGAGCAGTACTTC	CASSPGFGIGEQYF
-	TRBV7-3	few	TRBJ1-1	TGTGCCAGCAGCTCCGCAGGGAACACTGAAGCTTTCTTT	CASSSAGNTEAFF
TRBD1	TRBV10-3	-	TRBJ2-7	TGTGCCATCACTCCACAGGGGGGCTCCTACGAGCAGTACTTC	CAITPQGGSYEQYF
TRBD1	TRBV4-3	once	TRBJ1-1	TGCGCCAGCAGCCAAGGAAGACAGGGAGAAGCTTTCTTT	CASSQGRQGEAFF